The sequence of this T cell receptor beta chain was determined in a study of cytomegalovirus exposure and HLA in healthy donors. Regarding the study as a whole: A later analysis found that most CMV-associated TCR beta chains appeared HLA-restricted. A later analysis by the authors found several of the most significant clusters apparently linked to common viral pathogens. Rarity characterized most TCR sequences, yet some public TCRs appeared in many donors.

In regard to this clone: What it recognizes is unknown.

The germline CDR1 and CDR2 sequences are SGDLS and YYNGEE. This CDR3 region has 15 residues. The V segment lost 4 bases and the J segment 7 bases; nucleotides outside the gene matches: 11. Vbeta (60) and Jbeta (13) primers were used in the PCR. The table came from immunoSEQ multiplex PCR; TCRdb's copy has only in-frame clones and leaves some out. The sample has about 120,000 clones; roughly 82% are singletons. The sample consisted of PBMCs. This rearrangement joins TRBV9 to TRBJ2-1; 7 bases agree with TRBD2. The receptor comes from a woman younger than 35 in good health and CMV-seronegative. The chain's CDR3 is CASSSWGGVINEQFF. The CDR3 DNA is TGTGCCAGCAGCTCATGGGGAGGGGTGATAAATGAGCAGTTCTTC.